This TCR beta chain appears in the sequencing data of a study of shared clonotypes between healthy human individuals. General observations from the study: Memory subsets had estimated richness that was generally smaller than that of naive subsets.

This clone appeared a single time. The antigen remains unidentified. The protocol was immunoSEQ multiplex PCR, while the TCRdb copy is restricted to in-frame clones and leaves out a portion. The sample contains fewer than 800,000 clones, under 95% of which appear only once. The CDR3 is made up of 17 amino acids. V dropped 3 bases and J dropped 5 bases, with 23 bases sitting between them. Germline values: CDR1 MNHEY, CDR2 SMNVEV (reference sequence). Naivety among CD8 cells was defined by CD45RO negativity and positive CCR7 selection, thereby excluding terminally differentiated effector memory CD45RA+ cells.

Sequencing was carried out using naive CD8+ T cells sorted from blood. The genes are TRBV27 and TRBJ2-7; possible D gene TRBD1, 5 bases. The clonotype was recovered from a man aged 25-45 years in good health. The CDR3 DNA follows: TGTGCCAGCAGTTTTGTCCAGGGCACCGCCTCCCCGGACGAGCAGTACTTC. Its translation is CASSFVQGTASPDEQYF.